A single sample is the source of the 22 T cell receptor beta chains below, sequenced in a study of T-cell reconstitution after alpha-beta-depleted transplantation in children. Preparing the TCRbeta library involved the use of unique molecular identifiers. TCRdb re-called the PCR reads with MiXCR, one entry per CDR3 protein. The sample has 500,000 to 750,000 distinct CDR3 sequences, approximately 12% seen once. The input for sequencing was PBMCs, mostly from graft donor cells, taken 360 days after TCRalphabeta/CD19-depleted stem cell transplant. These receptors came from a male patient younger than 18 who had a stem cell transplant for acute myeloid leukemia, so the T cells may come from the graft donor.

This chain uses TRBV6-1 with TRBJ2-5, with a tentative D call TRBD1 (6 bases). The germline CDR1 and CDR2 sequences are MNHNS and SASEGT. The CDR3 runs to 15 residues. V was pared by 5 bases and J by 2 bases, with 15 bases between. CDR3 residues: CASSRWTADQETQYF. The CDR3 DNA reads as TGTGCCAGCAGTCGTTGGACAGCGGATCAAGAGACCCAGTACTTC.

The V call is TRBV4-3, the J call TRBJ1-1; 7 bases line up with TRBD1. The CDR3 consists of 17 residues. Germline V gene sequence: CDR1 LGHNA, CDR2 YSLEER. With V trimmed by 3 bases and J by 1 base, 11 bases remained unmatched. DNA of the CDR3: TGCGCCAGCAGCCACAACCCTGGGACAGACGCGAACACTGAAGCTTTCTTT. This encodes CASSHNPGTDANTEAFF.

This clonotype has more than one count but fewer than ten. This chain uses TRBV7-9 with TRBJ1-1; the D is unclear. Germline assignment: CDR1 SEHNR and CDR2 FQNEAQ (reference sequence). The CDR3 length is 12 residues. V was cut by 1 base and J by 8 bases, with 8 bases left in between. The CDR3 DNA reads TGTGCCAGCAGCTTAGGGTGGCCCGAAGCTTTCTTT. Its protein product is CASSLGWPEAFF. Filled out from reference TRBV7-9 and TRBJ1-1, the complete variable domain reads DTGVSQNPRHKITKRGQNVTFRCDPISEHNRLYWYRQTLGQGPEFLTYFQNEAQLEKSRLLSDRFSAERPKGSFSTLEIQRTEQGDSAMYLCASSLGWPEAFFGQGTRLTVV.

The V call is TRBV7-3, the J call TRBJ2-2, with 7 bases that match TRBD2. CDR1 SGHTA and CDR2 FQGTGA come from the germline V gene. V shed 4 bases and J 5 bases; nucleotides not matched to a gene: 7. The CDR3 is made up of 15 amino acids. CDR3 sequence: CASSSAGVNTGELFF. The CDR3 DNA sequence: TGTGCCAGCAGCTCCGCGGGAGTGAATACCGGGGAGCTGTTTTTT.

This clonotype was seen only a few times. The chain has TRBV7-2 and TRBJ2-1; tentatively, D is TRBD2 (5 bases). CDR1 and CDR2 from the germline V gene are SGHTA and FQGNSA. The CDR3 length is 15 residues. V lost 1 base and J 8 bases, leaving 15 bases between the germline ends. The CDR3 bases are TGTGCCAGCAGCTTAGAGGATACTAGATTGGATGAGCAGTTCTTC. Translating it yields CASSLEDTRLDEQFF.

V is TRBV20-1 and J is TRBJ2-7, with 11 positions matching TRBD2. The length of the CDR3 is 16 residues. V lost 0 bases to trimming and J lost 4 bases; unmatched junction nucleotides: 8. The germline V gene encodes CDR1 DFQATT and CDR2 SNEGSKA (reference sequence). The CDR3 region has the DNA TGCAGTGCTAGAGATTTAACTAGCGGGAGTATGTACGAGCAGTACTTC. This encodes CSARDLTSGSMYEQYF.

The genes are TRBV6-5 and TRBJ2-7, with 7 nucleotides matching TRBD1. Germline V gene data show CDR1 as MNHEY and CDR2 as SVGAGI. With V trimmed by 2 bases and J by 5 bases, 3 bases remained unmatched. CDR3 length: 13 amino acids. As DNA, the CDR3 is TGTGCCAGCAGTTACAGGGGGCGCAACGAGCAGTACTTC. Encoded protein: CASSYRGRNEQYF.

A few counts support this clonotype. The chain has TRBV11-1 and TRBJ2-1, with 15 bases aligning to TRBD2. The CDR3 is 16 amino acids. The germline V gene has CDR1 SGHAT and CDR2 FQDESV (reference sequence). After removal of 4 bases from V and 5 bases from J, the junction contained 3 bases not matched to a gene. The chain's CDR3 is CASSSGLAGGHNEQFF. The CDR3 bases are TGTGCCAGCAGCTCGGGACTAGCGGGAGGACACAATGAGCAGTTCTTC.

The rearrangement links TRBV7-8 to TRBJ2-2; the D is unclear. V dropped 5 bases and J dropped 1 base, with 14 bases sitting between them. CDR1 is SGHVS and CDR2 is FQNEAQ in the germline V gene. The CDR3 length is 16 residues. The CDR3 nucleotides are TGTGCCAGCAGCCCGCCCCAGTACGGGAACACCGGGGAGCTGTTTTTT. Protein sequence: CASSPPQYGNTGELFF.

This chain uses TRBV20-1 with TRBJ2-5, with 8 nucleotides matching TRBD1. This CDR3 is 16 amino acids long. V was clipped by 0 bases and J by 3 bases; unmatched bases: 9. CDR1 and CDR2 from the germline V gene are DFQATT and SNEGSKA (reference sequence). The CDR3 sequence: CSARDEDRDYKETQYF. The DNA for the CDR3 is TGCAGTGCTAGAGACGAGGACAGGGATTACAAAGAGACCCAGTACTTC.

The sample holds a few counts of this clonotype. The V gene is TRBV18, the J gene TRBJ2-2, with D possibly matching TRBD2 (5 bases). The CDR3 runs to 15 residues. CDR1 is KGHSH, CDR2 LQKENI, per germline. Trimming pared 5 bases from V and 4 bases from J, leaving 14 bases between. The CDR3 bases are TGTGCCAGCTCAAGTCAACTAGGACGCACCGGGGAGCTGTTTTTT. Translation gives CASSSQLGRTGELFF.

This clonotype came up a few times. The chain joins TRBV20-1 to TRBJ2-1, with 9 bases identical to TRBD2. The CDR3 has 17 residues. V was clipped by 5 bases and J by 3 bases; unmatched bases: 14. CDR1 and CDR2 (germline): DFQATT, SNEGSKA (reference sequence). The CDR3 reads CSASHWVAGEGYNEQFF. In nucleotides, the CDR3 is TGCAGTGCTTCCCACTGGGTAGCGGGAGAGGGCTACAATGAGCAGTTCTTC.

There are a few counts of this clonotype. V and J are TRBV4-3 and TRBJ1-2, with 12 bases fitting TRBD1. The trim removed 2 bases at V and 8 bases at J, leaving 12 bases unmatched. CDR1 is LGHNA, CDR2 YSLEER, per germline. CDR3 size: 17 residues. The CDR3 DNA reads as TGCGCCAGCAGCCAACTCGGGACAGGGGGCGCAAAATTGGGCTACACCTTC. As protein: CASSQLGTGGAKLGYTF.

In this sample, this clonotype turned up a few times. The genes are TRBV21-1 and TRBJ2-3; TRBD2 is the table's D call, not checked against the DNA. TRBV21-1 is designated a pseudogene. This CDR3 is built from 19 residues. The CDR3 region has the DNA TGTGCCAGCCCCCCCGGGCATAGCGGGAGGACTCTGGTTATTCATACGCAGTATTTT. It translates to CASPPGHSGRTLVIHTQYF.

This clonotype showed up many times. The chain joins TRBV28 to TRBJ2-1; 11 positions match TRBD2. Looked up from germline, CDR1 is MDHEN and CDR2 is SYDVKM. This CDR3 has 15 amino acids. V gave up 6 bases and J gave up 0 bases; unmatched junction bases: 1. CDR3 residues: CASRTSGSSYNEQFF. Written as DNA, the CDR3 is TGTGCCAGCAGAACTAGCGGGAGCTCCTACAATGAGCAGTTCTTC.

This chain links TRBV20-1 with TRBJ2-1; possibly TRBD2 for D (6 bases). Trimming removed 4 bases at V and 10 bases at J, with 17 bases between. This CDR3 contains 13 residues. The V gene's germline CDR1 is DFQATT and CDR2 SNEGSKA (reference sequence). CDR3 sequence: CSATGESRYEQFF. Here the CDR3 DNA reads TGCAGTGCTACGGGGGAGTCGCGCTACGAGCAGTTCTTC.

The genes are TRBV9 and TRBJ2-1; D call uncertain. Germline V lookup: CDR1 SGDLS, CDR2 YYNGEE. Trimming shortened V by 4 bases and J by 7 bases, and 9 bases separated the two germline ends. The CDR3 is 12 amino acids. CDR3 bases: TGTGCCAGCAGCCAGACAAGGAATGAGCAGTTCTTC. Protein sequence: CASSQTRNEQFF. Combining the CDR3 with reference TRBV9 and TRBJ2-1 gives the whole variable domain DSGVTQTPKHLITATGQRVTLRCSPRSGDLSVYWYQQSLDQGLQFLIQYYNGEERAKGNILERFSAQQFPDLHSELNLSSLELGDSALYFCASSQTRNEQFFGPGTRLTVL.

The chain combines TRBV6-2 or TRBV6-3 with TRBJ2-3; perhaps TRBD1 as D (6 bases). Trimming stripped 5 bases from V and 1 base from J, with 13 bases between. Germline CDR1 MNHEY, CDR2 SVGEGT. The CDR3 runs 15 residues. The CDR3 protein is CASSTQGGGTDTQYF. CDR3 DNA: TGTGCCAGCAGTACACAGGGTGGGGGCACAGATACGCAGTATTTT.

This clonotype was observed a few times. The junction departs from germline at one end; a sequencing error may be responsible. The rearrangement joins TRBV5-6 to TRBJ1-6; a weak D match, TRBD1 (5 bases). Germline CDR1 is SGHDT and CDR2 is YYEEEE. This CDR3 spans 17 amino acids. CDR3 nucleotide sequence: TGTGCCAGCAGTTTGGGAGGGGCGCTGACTTATAATTCACCCCTCCACTTT. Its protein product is CASSLGGALTYNSPLHF.

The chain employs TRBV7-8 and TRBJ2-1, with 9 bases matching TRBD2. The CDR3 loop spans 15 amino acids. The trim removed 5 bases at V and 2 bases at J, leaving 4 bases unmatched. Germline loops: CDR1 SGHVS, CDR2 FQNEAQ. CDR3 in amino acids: CASSSSGSTYNEQFF. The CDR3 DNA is TGTGCCAGCAGCAGTAGCGGGAGCACCTACAATGAGCAGTTCTTC.

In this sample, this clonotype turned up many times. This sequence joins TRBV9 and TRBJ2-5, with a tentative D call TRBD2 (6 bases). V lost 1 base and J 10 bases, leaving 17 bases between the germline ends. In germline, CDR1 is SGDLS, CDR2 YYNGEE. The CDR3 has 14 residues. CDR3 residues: CASSVSWGPRDQYF. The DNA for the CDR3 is TGTGCCAGCAGCGTATCTTGGGGACCGCGGGACCAGTACTTC.

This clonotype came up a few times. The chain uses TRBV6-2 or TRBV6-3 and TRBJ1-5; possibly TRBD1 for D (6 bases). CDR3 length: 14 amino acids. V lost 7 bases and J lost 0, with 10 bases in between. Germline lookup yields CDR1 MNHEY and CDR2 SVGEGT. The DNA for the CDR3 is TGTGCCAGCACAGGGGACAATAGCAATCAGCCCCAGCATTTT. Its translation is CASTGDNSNQPQHF.